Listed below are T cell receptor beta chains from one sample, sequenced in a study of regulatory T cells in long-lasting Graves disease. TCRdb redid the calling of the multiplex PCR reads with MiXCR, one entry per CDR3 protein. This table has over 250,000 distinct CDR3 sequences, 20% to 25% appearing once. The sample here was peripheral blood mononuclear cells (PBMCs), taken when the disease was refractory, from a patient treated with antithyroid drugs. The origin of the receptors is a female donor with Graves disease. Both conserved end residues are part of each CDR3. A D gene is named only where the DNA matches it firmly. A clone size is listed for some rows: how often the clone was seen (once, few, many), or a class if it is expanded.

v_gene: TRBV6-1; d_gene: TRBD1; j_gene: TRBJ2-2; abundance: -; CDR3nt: TGTGCCAGCAATACCGGGACAGGAGTCCCCGGGGAGCTGTTTTTT; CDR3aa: CASNTGTGVPGELFF
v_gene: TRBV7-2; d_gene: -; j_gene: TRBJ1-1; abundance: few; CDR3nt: TGTGCCAGCAGCCCGGAGACAGCTAACACTGAAGCTTTCTTT; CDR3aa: CASSPETANTEAFF
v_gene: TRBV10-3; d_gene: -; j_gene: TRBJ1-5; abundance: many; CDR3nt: TGTGCCATCAGGGGGGGGATCAATCAGCCCCAGCATTTT; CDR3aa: CAIRGGINQPQHF
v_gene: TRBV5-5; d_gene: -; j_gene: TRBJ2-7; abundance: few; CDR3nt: TGTGCCAGCAGCCACAGGGACACGTCCTACGAGCAGTACTTC; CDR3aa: CASSHRDTSYEQYF
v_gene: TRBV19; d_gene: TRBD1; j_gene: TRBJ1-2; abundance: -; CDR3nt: TGTGCCAGTAGTACCCCTCCGGGACAGGGCTTCGGCTACACCTTC; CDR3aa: CASSTPPGQGFGYTF
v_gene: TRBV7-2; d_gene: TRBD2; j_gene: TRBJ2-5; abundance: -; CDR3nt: TGTGCCAGCAGCTTAGTAGCGGGAGGCCGCGATCAGTACTTC; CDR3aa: CASSLVAGGRDQYF
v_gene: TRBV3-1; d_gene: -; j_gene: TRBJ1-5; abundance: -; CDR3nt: TGTGCCAGCAGCCAAGATTTCTCCTACAATCAGCCCCAGCATTTT; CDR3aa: CASSQDFSYNQPQHF
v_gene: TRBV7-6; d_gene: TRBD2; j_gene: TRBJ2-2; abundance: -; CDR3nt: TGTGCCAGCAGCCACCTTAGCGGGTTGAACACCGGGGAGCTGTTTTTT; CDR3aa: CASSHLSGLNTGELFF
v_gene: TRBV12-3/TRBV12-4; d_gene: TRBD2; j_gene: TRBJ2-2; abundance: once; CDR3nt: TGTGCCAGCAGTCGAGCGGGACGGGCCGGGGAGCTGTTTTTT; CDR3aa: CASSRAGRAGELFF
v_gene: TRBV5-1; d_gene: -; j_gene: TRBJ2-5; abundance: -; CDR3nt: TGCGCCAGCAGCTTATCAGAGCCGGAGACCCAGTACTTC; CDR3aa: CASSLSEPETQYF
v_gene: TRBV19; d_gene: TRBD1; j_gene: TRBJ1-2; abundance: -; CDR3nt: TGTGCCAGTAGTATTGACAGGGACGATGGCTACACCTTC; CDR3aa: CASSIDRDDGYTF
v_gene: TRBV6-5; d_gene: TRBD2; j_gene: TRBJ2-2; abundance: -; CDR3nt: TGTGCCAGCAGTTACGCGGGCCTCGGGGGGACCGGGGAGCTGTTTTTT; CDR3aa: CASSYAGLGGTGELFF
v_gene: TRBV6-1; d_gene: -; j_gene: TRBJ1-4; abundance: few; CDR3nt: TGTGCCAGCAGTCGTTGGACAGATGAAAAACTGTTTTTT; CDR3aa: CASSRWTDEKLFF
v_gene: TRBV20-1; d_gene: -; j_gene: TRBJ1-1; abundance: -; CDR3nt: TGCAGTGCGGAGTCAACAGAACTGAACACTGAAGCTTTCTTT; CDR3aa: CSAESTELNTEAFF
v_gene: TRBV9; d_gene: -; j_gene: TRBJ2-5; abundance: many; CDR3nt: TGTGCCAGCAGCGTAGTCCCATCTCGGGAGACCCAGTACTTC; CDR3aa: CASSVVPSRETQYF
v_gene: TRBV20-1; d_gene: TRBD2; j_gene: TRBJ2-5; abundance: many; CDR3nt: TGCAGTGCTAGAAAAGCGGGAGGGCCTTTGGAGACCCAGTACTTC; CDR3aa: CSARKAGGPLETQYF
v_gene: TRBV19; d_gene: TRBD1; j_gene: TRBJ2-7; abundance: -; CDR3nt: TGTGCCAGTAGCGGGACAGGGATCTACGAGCAGTACTTC; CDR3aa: CASSGTGIYEQYF
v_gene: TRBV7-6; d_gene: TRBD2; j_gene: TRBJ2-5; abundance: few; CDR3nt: TGTGCCAGCAGCCCCTTCCGGCGGGGGAGCCAAGAGACCCAGTACTTC; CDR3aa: CASSPFRRGSQETQYF
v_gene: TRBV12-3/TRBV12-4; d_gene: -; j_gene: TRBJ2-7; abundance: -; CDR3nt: TGTGCCAGCAGTTGGAGCTCCGAGCAGTACTTC; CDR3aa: CASSWSSEQYF
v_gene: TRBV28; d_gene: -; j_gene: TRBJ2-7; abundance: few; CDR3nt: TGTGCCAGCATGACCTACGCCGGGCGCTCCTACGAGCAGTACTTC; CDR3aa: CASMTYAGRSYEQYF
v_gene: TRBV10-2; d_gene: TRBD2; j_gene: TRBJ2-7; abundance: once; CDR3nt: TGCGCCAGCAGTGAGTCTACCACGACTAGCGGTGGAGGCTACGAGCAGTACTTC; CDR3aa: CASSESTTTSGGGYEQYF
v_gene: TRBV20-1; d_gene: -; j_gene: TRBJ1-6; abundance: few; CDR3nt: TGCAGTGCTAGGAAAACGGGGTTATATAATTCACCCCTCCACTTT; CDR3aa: CSARKTGLYNSPLHF
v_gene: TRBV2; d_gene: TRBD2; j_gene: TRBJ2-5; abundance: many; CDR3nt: TGTGCCAGCAGTGAAGGGACTAGCGGGAGGTTCGAGACCCAGTACTTC; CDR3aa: CASSEGTSGRFETQYF
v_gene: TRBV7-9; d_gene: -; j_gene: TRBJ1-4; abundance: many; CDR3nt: TGTGCCAGCAGCTTAGAAGTCGGTTTACCTTTTGAAAAACTGTTTTTT; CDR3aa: CASSLEVGLPFEKLFF
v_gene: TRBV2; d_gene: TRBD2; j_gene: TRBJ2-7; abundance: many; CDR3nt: TGTGCCAGCAGTCGTTCTAGCGGGACCTACGAGCAGTACTTC; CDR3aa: CASSRSSGTYEQYF